This TCR beta chain was identified in a study of regulatory T cells in long-lasting Graves disease. The CDR3 consists of 14 residues. The V gene lost 4 bases and the J gene lost 6 bases, with 15 bases spanning the gap. Germline assignment: CDR1 WNHNN and CDR2 SYGVQD (reference sequence). For TCR beta, libraries came from iRepertoire HTBI primers and Arm-PCR of CDR3 regions. Using its own MiXCR run on the multiplex PCR reads, TCRdb lists one record per CDR3 protein. The data contain about 620,000 distinct CDR3 sequences, 16% of them singletons. This clonotype was counted ten times or more. Its matching antigen is unknown. General study points: Segments TRBV28, TRBJ1-2 and TRBJ2-5 showed preferential usage in persistent disease.

Time point noted: newly diagnosed GD, antithyroid drugs for less than 3 months. RNA extracted from PBMCs served as the sequencing template. These sequences were also reported in another study, on T cells in Graves' hyperthyroidism and ophthalmopathy.

The specimen was peripheral blood mononuclear cells (PBMCs), collected at new diagnosis, from a patient treated with antithyroid drugs. This chain connects TRBV10-1 to TRBJ1-1, with D maybe TRBD1 (6 bases). The receptor comes from a woman younger than 45 with Graves disease. CDR3 region: CASSGSTGFAEAFF. The CDR3 coding sequence is TGCGCCAGCAGTGGGAGTACAGGGTTCGCTGAAGCTTTCTTT.